This entry is about one TCR beta chain. The CDR3 covers 16 residues. With 0 bases removed from V and 5 bases from J, the gap between germline ends came to 14 bases. Looked up from germline, CDR1 is SGHRS and CDR2 is YFSETQ. This specimen belongs to a study of T cell responses to AZD1222 COVID-19 vaccine. Only in-frame clones appear in the TCRdb table, and some are missing; sequencing was by immunoSEQ multiplex PCR. Of more than 150,000 clones in the sample, roughly 94% were seen once. The sequence derives from an adult who received the AZD1222 COVID-19 vaccine. This specimen was peripheral blood, taken 28 days after the second AZD1222 dose. The V call is TRBV5-1, the J call TRBJ1-4; tentative D call: TRBD1 (5 bases). CDR3 sequence: CASSLAATRANEKLFF. CDR3 nucleotides: TGCGCCAGCAGCTTGGCCGCCACCAGGGCGAATGAAAAACTGTTTTTT.